This T cell receptor (beta chain) emerged from a study of cytomegalovirus exposure and HLA in healthy donors. The PCR contained 60 Vbeta and 13 Jbeta primers. Repertoires were generated with immunoSEQ multiplex PCR, while TCRdb's copy carries only in-frame clones and drops some. The sample has under 200,000 clones, around 88% seen once. This CDR3 is built from 15 residues. Germline loops: CDR1 KGHSH, CDR2 LQKENI. Unmatched junction bases numbered 9, after V lost 3 bases and J lost 5 bases. The source of this sequence is a woman between 18 and 29 years old in good health and CMV-seronegative. The chain carries TRBV18 and TRBJ2-5, with TRBD1 identical over 7 bases. Specimen: PBMCs. CDR3 in amino acids: CASSPFDRAGETQYF. The CDR3, as DNA: TGTGCCAGCTCACCGTTCGACAGGGCCGGGGAGACCCAGTACTTC.